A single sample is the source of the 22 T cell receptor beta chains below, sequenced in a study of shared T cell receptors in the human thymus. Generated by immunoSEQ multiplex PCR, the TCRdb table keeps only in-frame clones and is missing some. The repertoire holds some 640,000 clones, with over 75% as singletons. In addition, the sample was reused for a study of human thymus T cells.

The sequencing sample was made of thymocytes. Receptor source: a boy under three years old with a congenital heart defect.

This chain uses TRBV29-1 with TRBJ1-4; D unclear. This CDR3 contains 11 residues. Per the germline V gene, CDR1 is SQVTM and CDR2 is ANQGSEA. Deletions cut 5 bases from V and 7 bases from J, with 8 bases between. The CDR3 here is CSVLFGEKLFF. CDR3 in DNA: TGCAGCGTTCTGTTCGGTGAAAAACTGTTTTTT.

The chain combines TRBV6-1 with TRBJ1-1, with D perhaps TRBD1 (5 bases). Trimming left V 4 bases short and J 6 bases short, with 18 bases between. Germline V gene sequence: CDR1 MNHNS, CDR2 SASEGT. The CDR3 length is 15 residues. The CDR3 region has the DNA TGTGCCAGCAGTGGCAGGGTCGATCGTCGATCTGAAGCTTTCTTT. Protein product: CASSGRVDRRSEAFF.

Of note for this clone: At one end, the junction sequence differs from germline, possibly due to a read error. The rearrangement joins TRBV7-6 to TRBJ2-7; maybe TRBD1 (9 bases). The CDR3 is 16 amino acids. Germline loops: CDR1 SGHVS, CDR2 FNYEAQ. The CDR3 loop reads CASSLCSGTGSCEQYF. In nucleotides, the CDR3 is TGTGCCAGCAGCTTATGTAGCGGGACAGGGTCCTGCGAGCAGTACTTC. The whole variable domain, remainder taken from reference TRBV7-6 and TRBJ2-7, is GAGVSQSPRYKVTKRGQDVALRCDPISGHVSLYWYRQALGQGPEFLTYFNYEAQQDKSGLPNDRFSAERPEGSISTLTIQRTEQRDSAMYRCASSLCSGTGSCEQYFGPGTRLTVT.

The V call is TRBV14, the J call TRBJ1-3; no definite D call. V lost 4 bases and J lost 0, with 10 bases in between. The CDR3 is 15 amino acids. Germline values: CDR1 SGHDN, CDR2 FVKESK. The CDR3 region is CASSLQVPSGNTIYF. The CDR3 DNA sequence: TGTGCCAGCAGCCTGCAGGTCCCCTCTGGAAACACCATATATTTT.

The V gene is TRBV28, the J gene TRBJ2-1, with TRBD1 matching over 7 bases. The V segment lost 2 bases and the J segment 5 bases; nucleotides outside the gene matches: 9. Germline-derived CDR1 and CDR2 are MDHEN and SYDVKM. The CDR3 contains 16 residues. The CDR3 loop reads CASSLTGTEIHNEQFF. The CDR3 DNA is TGTGCCAGCAGTTTAACCGGGACAGAGATACACAATGAGCAGTTCTTC.

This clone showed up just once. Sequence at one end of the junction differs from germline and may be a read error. CDR3 residues: CVSSYNPGGSYEQYF. CDR3 nucleotide sequence: TGTGTCAGCAGCTACAACCCGGGGGGTTCCTACGAGCAGTACTTC. This rearrangement joins TRBV5-6 to TRBJ2-7, with 7 bases matching TRBD2. CDR1 is SGHDT and CDR2 is YYEEEE in the germline V gene. The CDR3 length is 15 residues.

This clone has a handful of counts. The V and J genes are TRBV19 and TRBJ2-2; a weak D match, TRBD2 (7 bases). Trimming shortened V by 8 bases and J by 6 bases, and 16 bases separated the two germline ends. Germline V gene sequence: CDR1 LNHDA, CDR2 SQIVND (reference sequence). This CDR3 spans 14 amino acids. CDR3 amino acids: CASGGAAGPGELFF. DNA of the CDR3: TGTGCCAGTGGGGGGGCAGCAGGTCCCGGGGAGCTGTTTTTT.

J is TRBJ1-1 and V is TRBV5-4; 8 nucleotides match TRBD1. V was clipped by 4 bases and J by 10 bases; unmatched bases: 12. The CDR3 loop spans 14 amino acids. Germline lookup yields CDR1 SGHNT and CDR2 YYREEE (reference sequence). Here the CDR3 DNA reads TGTGCCAGCAGCGGCGGACAGGGAGGTGTAGGAGCTTTCTTT. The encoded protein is CASSGGQGGVGAFF.

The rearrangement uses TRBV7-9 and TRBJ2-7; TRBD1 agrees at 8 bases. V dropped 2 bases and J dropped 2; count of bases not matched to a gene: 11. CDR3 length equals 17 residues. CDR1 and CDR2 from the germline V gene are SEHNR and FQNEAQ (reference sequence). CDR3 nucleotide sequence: TGTGCCAGCAGCTTATTCTTAAGAGCAGGGGGCACCTACGAGCAGTACTTC. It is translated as CASSLFLRAGGTYEQYF.

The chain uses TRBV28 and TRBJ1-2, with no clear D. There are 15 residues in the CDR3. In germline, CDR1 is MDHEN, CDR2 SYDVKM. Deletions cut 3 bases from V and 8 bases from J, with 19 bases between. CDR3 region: CASSLAVRPSGGYTF. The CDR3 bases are TGTGCCAGCAGTTTGGCCGTGCGGCCCTCTGGAGGCTACACCTTC.

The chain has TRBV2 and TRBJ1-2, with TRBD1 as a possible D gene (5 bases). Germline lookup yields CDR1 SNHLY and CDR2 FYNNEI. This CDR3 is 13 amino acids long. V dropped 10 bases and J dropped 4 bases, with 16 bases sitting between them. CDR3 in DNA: TGTGCCACCGGGAGGCACACAGGCTATGGCTACACCTTC. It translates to CATGRHTGYGYTF.

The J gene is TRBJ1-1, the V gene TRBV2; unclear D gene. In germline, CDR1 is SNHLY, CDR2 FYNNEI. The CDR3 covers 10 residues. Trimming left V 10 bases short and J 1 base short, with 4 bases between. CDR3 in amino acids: CATGNTEAFF. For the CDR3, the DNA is TGTGCCACCGGGAACACTGAAGCTTTCTTT.

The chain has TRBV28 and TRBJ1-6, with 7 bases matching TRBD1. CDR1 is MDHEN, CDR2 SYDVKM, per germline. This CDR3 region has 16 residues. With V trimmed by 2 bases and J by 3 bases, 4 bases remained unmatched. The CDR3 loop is CASSLDREYYNSPLHF. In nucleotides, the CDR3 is TGTGCCAGCAGTTTAGACAGGGAGTACTATAATTCACCCCTCCACTTT.

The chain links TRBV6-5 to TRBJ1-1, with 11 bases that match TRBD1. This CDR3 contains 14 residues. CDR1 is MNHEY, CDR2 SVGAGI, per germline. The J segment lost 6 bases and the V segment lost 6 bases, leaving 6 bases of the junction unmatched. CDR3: CASRRPGQGAEAFF. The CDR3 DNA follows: TGTGCCAGCAGGCGTCCGGGACAGGGGGCTGAAGCTTTCTTT.

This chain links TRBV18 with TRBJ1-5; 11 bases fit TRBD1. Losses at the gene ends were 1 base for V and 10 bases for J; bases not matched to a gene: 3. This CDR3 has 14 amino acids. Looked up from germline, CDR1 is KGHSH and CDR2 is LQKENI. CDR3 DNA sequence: TGTGCCAGCTCACCACGGACAGGGGGCGATCCCCAGCATTTT. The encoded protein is CASSPRTGGDPQHF.

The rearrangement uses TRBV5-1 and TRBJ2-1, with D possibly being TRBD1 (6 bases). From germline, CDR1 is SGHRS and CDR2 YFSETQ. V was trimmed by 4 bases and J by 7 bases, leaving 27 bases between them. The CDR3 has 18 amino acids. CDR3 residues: CASSPTRDKARPWNEQFF. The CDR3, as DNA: TGCGCCAGCAGCCCCACCCGGGACAAGGCTAGGCCGTGGAATGAGCAGTTCTTC.

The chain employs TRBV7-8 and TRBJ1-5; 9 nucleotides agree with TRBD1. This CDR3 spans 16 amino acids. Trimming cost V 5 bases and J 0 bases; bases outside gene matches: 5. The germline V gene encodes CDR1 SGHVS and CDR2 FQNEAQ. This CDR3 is CASSMDRGDSNQPQHF. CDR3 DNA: TGTGCCAGCAGCATGGACAGGGGAGATAGCAATCAGCCCCAGCATTTT.

This chain's CDR3 is CASSPLTAPGNTIYF. Written as DNA, the CDR3 is TGTGCCAGCAGTCCCCTTACAGCCCCTGGAAACACCATATATTTT. This chain uses TRBV28 with TRBJ1-3; D is unclear. The CDR3 runs to 15 residues. Trimming removed 5 bases at V and 2 bases at J, with 13 bases between. CDR1 and CDR2 from the germline V gene are MDHEN and SYDVKM.

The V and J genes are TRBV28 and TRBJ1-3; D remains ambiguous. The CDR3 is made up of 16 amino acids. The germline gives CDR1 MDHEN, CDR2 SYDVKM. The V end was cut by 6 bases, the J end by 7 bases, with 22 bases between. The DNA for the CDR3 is TGTGCCAGCAGATTGTTCAGCCCCGGCTCGGAGAACACCATATATTTT. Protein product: CASRLFSPGSENTIYF.

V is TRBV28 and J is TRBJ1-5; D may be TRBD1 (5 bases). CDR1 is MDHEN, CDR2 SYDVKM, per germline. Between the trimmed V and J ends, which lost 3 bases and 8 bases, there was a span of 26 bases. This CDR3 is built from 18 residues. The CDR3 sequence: CASSLPPAGPFPWKPQHF. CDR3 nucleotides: TGTGCCAGCAGTTTGCCCCCGGCAGGGCCCTTCCCTTGGAAGCCCCAGCATTTT. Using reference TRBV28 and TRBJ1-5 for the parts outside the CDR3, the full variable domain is DVKVTQSSRYLVKRTGEKVFLECVQDMDHENMFWYRQDPGLGLRLIYFSYDVKMKEKGDIPEGYSVSREKKERFSLILESASTNQTSMYLCASSLPPAGPFPWKPQHFGDGTRLSIL.

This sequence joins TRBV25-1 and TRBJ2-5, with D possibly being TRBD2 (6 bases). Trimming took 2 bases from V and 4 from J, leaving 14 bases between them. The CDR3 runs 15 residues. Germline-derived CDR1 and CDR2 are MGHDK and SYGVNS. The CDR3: CASSEGASVGETQYF. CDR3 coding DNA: TGTGCCAGCAGTGAAGGGGCTAGCGTCGGAGAGACCCAGTACTTC.

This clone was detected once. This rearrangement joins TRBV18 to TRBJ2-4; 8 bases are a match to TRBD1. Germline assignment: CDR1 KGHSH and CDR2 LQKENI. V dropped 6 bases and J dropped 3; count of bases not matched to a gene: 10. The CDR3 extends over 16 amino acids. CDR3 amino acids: CASSPTGGLVKNIQYF. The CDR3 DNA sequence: TGTGCCAGCTCGCCTACAGGGGGGTTGGTCAAAAACATTCAGTACTTC. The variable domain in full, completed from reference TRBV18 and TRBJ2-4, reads NAGVMQNPRHLVRRRGQEARLRCSPMKGHSHVYWYRQLPEEGLKFMVYLQKENIIDESGMPKERFSAEFPKEGPSILRIQQVVRGDSAAYFCASSPTGGLVKNIQYFGAGTRLSVL.